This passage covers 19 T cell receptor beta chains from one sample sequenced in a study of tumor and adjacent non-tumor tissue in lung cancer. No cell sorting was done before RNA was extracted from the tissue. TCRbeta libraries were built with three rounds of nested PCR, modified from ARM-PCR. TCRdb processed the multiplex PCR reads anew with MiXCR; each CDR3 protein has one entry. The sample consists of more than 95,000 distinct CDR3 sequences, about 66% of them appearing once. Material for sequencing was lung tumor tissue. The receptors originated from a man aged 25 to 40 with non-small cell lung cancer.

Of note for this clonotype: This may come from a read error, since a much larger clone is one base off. CDR3 bases: TGTGCCATCCAGGACAGGGACTCCTACGAGCAGTACTTC. It translates to CAIQDRDSYEQYF. The V call is TRBV10-3, the J call TRBJ2-7; 8 nucleotides align to TRBD1. CDR1 and CDR2 from the germline V gene are ENHRY and SYGVKD. This CDR3 has 13 residues. Unmatched junction bases numbered 3, after V lost 8 bases and J lost 0 bases.

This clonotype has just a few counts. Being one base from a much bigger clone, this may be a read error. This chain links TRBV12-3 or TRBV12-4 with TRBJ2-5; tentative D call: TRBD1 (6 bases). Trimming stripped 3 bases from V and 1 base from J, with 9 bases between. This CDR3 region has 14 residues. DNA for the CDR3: TGTGCCAGCAGTTTCCTGGACAGCCAAGAGACCCAGTACTTC. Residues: CASSFLDSQETQYF.

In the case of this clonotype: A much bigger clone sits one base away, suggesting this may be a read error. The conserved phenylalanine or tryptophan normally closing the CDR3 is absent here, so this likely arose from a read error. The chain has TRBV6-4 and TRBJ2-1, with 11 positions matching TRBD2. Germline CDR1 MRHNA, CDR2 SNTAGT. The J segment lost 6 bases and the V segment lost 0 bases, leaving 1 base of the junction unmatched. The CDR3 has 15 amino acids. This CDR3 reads CASSDSSGGANEQFI. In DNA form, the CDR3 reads TGTGCCAGCAGTGACTCTAGCGGGGGGGCCAATGAGCAGTTCATC.

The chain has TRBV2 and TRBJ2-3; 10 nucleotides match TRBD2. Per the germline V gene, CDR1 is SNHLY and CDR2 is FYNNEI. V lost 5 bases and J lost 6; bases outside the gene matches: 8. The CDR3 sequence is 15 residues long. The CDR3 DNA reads TGTGCCAGCAGTCAGGCTAGCGGGAGTTTGGATACGCAGTATTTT. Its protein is CASSQASGSLDTQYF. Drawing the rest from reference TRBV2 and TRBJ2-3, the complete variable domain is EPEVTQTPSHQVTQMGQEVILRCVPISNHLYFYWYRQILGQKVEFLVSFYNNEISEKSEIFDDQFSVERPDGSNFTLKIRSTKLEDSAMYFCASSQASGSLDTQYFGPGTRLTVL.

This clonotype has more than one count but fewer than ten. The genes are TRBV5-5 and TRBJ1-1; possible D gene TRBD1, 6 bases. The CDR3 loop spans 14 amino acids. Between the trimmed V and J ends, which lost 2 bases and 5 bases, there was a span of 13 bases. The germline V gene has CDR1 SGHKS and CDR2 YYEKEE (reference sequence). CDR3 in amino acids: CASSFGGLGTEAFF. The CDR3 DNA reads TGTGCCAGCAGCTTCGGGGGCCTTGGGACTGAAGCTTTCTTT.

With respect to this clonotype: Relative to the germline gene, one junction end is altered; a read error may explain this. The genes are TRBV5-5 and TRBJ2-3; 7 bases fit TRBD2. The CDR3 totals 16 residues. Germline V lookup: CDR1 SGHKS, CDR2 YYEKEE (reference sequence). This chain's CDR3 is CVSNLVGGGAGDTQYF. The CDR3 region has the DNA TGTGTCAGCAACTTGGTGGGCGGGGGAGCGGGAGATACGCAGTATTTT.

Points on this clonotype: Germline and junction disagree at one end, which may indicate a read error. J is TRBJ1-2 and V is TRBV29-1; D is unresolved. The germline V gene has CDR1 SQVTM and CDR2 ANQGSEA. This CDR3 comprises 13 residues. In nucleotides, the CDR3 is TGCAGCACTTCGGGCAGCCGGGTGTATGGCTATACCTTC. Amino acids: CSTSGSRVYGYTF.

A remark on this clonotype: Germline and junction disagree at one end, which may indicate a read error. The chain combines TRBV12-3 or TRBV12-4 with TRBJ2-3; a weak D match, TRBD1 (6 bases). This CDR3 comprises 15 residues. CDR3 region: CASSSYRALTDTRYF. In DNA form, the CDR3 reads TGTGCCAGCAGTTCATACAGGGCCCTCACAGATACGCGGTATTTT.

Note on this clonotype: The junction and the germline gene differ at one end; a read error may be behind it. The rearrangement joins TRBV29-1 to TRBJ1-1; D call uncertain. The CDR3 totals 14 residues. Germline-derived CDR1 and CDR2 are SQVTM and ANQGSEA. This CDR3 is CNVESGSASTEAFF. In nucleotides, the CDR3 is TGTAACGTTGAATCGGGTTCCGCGAGCACTGAAGCTTTCTTT. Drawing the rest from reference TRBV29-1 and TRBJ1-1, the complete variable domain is SAVISQKPSRDICQRGTSLTIQCQVDSQVTMMFWYRQQPGQSLTLIATANQGSEATYESGFVIDKFPISRPNLTFSTLTVSNMSPEDSSIYLCNVESGSASTEAFFGQGTRLTVV.

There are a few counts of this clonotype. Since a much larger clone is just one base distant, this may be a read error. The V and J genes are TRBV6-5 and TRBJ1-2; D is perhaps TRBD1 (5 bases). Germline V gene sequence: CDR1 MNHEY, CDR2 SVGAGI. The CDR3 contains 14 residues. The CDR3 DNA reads TGTGCCAACAGTTACGGCAGACAGAACTATGGCTACACCTTC. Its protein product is CANSYGRQNYGYTF.

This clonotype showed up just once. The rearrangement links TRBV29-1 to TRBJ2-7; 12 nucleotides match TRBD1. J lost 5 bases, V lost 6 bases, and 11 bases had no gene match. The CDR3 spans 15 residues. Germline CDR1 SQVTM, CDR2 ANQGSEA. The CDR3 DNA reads TGCAGCGTCTTAGGGTCCGGGACAGGGGGCCACGAGCAGTACTTC. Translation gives CSVLGSGTGGHEQYF.

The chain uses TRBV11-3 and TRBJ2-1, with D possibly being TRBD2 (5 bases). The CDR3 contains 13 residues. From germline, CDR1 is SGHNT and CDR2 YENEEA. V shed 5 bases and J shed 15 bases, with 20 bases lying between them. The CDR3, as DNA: TGTGCCAGCAGCCCCACACCTGCCAATGAGGGGTTCTTC. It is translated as CASSPTPANEGFF.

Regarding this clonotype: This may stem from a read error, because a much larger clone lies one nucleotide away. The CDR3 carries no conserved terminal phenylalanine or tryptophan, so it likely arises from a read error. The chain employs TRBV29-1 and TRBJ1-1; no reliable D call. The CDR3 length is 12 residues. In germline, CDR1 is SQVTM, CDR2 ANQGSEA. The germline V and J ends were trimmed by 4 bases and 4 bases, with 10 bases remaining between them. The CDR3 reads CSVGPYGTEAFY. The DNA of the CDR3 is TGCAGCGTTGGACCCTATGGCACTGAAGCTTTCTAT.

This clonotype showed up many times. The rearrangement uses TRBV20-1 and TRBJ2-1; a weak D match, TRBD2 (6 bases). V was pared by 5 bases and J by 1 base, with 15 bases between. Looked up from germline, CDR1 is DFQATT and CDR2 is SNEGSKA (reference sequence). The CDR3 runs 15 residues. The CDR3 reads CSAGTYGSSYNEQFF. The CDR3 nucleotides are TGCAGTGCTGGGACTTACGGGAGTTCCTACAATGAGCAGTTCTTC.

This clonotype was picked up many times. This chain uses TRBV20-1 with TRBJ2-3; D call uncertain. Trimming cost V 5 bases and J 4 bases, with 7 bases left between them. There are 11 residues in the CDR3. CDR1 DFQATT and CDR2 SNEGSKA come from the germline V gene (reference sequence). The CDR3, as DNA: TGCAGTGCTCCAGCCTCAGATACGCAGTATTTT. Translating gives CSAPASDTQYF.

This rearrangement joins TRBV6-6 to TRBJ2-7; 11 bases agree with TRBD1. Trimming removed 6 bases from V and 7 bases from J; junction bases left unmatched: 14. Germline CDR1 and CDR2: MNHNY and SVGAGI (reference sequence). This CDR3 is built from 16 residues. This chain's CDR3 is CASRRLGQGAREEQYF. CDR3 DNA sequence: TGTGCCAGCAGACGATTAGGACAGGGGGCGCGGGAGGAGCAGTACTTC.

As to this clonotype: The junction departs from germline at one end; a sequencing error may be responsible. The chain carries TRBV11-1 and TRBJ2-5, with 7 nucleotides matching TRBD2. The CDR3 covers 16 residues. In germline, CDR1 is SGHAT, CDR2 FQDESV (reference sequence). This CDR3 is CAGSIDIYSGGETQYF. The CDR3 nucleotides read TGTGCCGGCAGCATAGACATCTACTCGGGGGGAGAGACCCAGTACTTC.

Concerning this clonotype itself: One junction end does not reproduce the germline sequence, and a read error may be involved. Here the CDR3 DNA reads TGTGCCAGCGGCTTTATTGTGGGAGGGAATAATGAGCTGCTCTTC. Translating gives CASGFIVGGNNELLF. This chain connects TRBV11-2 to TRBJ2-1; 7 bases line up with TRBD2. Germline V gene sequence: CDR1 SGHAT, CDR2 FQNNGV. The CDR3 covers 15 residues. The complete variable domain, with remaining parts taken from reference TRBV11-2 and TRBJ2-1, reads EAGVAQSPRYKIIEKRQSVAFWCNPISGHATLYWYQQILGQGPKLLIQFQNNGVVDDSQLPKDRFSAERLKGVDSTLKIQPAKLEDSAVYLCASGFIVGGNNELLFGPGTRLTVL.

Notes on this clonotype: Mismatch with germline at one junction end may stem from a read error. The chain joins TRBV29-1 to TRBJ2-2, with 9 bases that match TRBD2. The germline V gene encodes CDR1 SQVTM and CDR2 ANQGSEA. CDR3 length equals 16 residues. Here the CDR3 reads CSVEGSGLANTGELVF. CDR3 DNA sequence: TGCAGCGTTGAAGGGAGTGGACTAGCGAATACCGGGGAGCTGGTTTTT.